This T cell receptor beta chain was identified in a study of OX40 agonist ivuxolimab in advanced cancers. Study context: In this cohort, patients received ivuxolimab, an agonistic anti-OX40 (CD134) antibody. Prior anti-PD-1, anti-PD-L1 or anti-CTLA-4 therapy did not bar entry, and roughly 40% had some.

As regards this clone: Its target is not known.

Libraries were prepared by immunoSEQ multiplex PCR; TCRdb keeps only in-frame clonotypes and omits some of them. This table has some 77,000 clones, over 80% appearing once. This CDR3 contains 16 residues. Germline assignment: CDR1 SGDLS and CDR2 YYNGEE. V dropped 3 bases and J dropped 3; count of bases not matched to a gene: 11. Findings and limits, study-wide: Not determined was the antigen specificity of the expanded peripheral T cells. With doses of 0.1-3.0 mg/kg, partial responders showed among the lowest clonal expansion.

The receptor was derived from an adult with an advanced solid tumor such as melanoma, head and neck, liver or kidney cancer. This rearrangement joins TRBV9 to TRBJ2-7; 8 nucleotides align to TRBD2. The material was CD4+ or CD8+ T cells sorted from blood, obtained in a trial of the OX40 agonist ivuxolimab. In DNA, the CDR3 is TGTGCCAGCAGCGGCAGCGAGCGGGGGCCTTTCTACGAGCAGTACTTC. Protein: CASSGSERGPFYEQYF.